This entry features one T cell receptor (beta chain) sequence. The target of this receptor is not known. No much larger clone exists at a distance of one base, and base qualities are not known. The CDR3 sequence holds 11 residues, the cysteine and phenylalanine included. Of all the DNA, just the CDR3 is kept, 33 bases in frame from base 1. Deletion took 6 bases off V and 5 bases off J, with a span of 10 bases between the germline ends. Via the germline V gene, CDR1 is SQVTM and CDR2 ANQGSEA. Genomic DNA was extracted from sorted cells with the Quick-DNA Microprep Kit. TCRbeta DNA was amplified with the immunoSEQ hsTCRbeta kit following the manufacturer's protocol. An Illumina MiSeq instrument was used to sequence the TCRbeta libraries. The authors' pipeline ran thus. After out-of-frame sequences were removed, 2.4 million or so distinct TCRbeta sequences remained, averaging around 70,000 per individual. Each individual was scored by the count of over 150 previously reported CMV-associated TCRbeta sequences and the total productive distinct TCRbeta count. A beta-binomial model was reimplemented in Python, and scikit-learn random forests with default parameters were trained on US cohort data. Classifier performance on the Belgian cohort was summarized as median AUC with percentile confidence intervals over 10,000 bootstrap iterations. TCRdb's version of the immuneACCESS table is confined to in-frame rearrangements and falls short of the full clone set. An unresolved V gene accounts for under half of the shortfall where checked; the remainder is of unknown origin. V, J and clone size are taken as reported in that table, and D and trimming were inferred from the DNA itself. The sample profile shows some 57,000 clones; 65% to 80% of them were found once. The ten top clones hold 0.75% to 0.9% of the sample.

This record comes from a study of memory CD4+ T cells and cytomegalovirus serostatus (dated by TCRdb to the late 2010s). Concerning the study at large: The 33 healthy Belgian adults in the cohort included 9 who were CMV seropositive and approximately 25 who were CMV seronegative. CD4+ memory TCRbeta repertoires of a Belgian cohort with known cytomegalovirus serostatus were sequenced in order to replicate a published TCR-based CMV serostatus classifier.

Paper-wide results and their limitations: Among the 150 or so previously reported CMV-associated TCRbeta sequences, 67 showed up in the CD4+ memory repertoires, with each one found in between one and five individuals. On the Belgian cohort, the classifier based on the original framework reached a median bootstrapped AUC of 0.95, with a 95% CI of 0.76-1.00. Unlike the original study, which covered naive and memory CD4+ and CD8+ populations, the Belgian study sequenced only CD4+CD45RO+ memory cells. For predicting CMV serostatus, the median bootstrapped AUC was roughly 0.95 using the original framework and about 0.9 using a US-trained random forest. Results were interpreted as suggesting that the CMV-associated TCR signature is largely present in the CD4+ memory repertoire.

A FACSAria II was used to sort memory CD4+ T cells, defined as single viable CD3+CD4+CD8-CD45RO+ cells. CMV serostatus was assessed using a Roche Elecsys assay, by which serum IgG against CMV pp150, pp28, p38 and p52 was detected. Following thawing, total CD4+ T cells were enriched through positive selection using CD4 magnetic microbeads. Samples originated from another study that specifically interrogated the CD4+ T cell memory repertoire. Peripheral blood mononuclear cells were isolated and cryopreserved according to standard operating procedures, and serum was stored at -80 degrees C. The staining relied on CD3-PerCP (BW264/56), CD4-APC (RPA-T4), CD45RO-PE (UCHT1) and CD8-Pacific Orange (3B5) antibodies, and Sytox blue was used to exclude non-viable cells.

This receptor chain uses TRBV29-1 and TRBJ1-2, with the D gene too uncertain to name. This receptor was identified in an adult in good health and CMV-seronegative. Sample: memory CD4+ T cells from blood. The CDR3 has the sequence CSVLAYYGYTF. Here is the DNA: TGCAGCGTCCTAGCCTATTATGGCTACACCTTC.